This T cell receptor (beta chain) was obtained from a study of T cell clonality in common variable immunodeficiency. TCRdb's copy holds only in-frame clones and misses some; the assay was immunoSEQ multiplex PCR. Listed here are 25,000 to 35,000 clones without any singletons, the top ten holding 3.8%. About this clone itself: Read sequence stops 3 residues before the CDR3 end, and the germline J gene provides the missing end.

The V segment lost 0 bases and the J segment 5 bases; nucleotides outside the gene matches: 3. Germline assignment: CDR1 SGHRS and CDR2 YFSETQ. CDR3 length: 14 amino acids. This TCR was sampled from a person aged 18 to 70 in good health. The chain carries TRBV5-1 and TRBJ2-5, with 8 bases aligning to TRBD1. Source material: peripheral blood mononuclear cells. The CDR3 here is CASSLATGVETQYF. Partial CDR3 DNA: TGCGCCAGCAGCTTGGCGACAGGGGTTGAGACC.